One sample yielded the 27 T cell receptor beta chains listed below, sequenced in a study of T-cell memory formation after mild COVID-19. TCRdb reprocessed the 5' RACE reads via MiXCR and lists one record per CDR3 protein. The sample yields approximately 490,000 distinct CDR3 sequences, roughly 20% seen once. Sequenced: PBMCs or a T cell subset sorted from them (not recorded which). Source of these receptors: an adult woman who had mild COVID-19 (a few samples of this study predate the infection). Cell type and time point are not known.

V usage is TRBV5-1 and J usage is TRBJ2-1, with a weak D call TRBD2 (5 bases). The CDR3 totals 13 residues. V lost 2 bases, J lost 10 bases, and 13 bases lay in between. The germline CDR1 and CDR2 sequences are SGHRS and YFSETQ. CDR3 nucleotides: TGCGCCAGCAGCTTCGAGGGCGCTGGGGAGCAGTTCTTC. This translates into CASSFEGAGEQFF. The entire variable domain, with the rest obtained from reference TRBV5-1 and TRBJ2-1, is as follows: KAGVTQTPRYLIKTRGQQVTLSCSPISGHRSVSWYQQTPGQGLQFLFEYFSETQRNKGNFPGRFSGRQFSNSRSEMNVSTLELGDSALYLCASSFEGAGEQFFGPGTRLTVL.

This clonotype came up a few times. The V call is TRBV7-2, the J call TRBJ2-1; D might be TRBD2 (5 bases). The length of the CDR3 is 13 residues. Germline CDR1 and CDR2: SGHTA and FQGNSA. V gave up 4 bases and J gave up 4 bases, with 8 bases separating them. This chain's CDR3 is CASSSRLYNEQFF. The CDR3 nucleotides read TGTGCCAGCAGCTCCCGACTATACAATGAGCAGTTCTTC.

This clonotype came up a few times. The chain combines TRBV19 with TRBJ1-6; D gene ambiguous. The length of the CDR3 is 16 residues. Germline V gene sequence: CDR1 LNHDA, CDR2 SQIVND (reference sequence). The germline V and J ends were trimmed by 3 bases and 0 bases, with 9 bases remaining between them. The chain's CDR3 is CASSMASRSYNSPLHF. DNA of the CDR3: TGTGCCAGTAGTATGGCCAGCCGCTCCTATAATTCACCCCTCCACTTT.

This clonotype was seen ten or more times. This chain joins TRBV18 and TRBJ2-1; maybe TRBD2 (6 bases). Trimming removed 3 bases from V and 3 bases from J, with 12 bases in between. Germline CDR1 and CDR2: KGHSH and LQKENI. The length of the CDR3 is 15 residues. CDR3 DNA: TGTGCCAGCTCACCTCCCGGCGGGGACTACAATGAGCAGTTCTTC. This sequence encodes CASSPPGGDYNEQFF.

This clonotype was recorded a few times. V gene TRBV12-5 combines with J gene TRBJ2-1; D unresolved. With 1 base removed from V and 8 bases from J, the gap between germline ends came to 15 bases. Per germline, CDR1 LGHNT and CDR2 FRNRAP. The CDR3 loop spans 15 amino acids. The CDR3 DNA follows: TGTGCTAGTGGTTTGGGCGGCACGGCTGGCGATGAGCAGTTCTTC. Amino acids: CASGLGGTAGDEQFF.

This chain links TRBV7-9 with TRBJ2-1; 7 nucleotides agree with TRBD1. V shed 5 bases and J 8 bases; nucleotides not matched to a gene: 9. The V gene's germline CDR1 is SEHNR and CDR2 FQNEAQ (reference sequence). The CDR3 spans 14 residues. In DNA form, the CDR3 reads TGTGCCAGCAGCCCGGTGACAGGGACGGATGAGCAGTTCTTC. It encodes CASSPVTGTDEQFF. Based on the CDR3 plus reference TRBV7-9 and TRBJ2-1, the full variable domain is DTGVSQNPRHKITKRGQNVTFRCDPISEHNRLYWYRQTLGQGPEFLTYFQNEAQLEKSRLLSDRFSAERPKGSFSTLEIQRTEQGDSAMYLCASSPVTGTDEQFFGPGTRLTVL.

The genes are TRBV24-1 and TRBJ2-2; 7 bases fit TRBD1. Germline CDR1 and CDR2: KGHDR and SFDVKD. The CDR3 consists of 17 residues. Unmatched junction bases numbered 7, after V lost 3 bases and J lost 1 base. CDR3 amino acids: CATSDHPGTENTGELFF. CDR3 DNA sequence: TGTGCCACCAGTGATCATCCCGGGACAGAGAACACCGGGGAGCTGTTTTTT.

The V gene is TRBV12-3 or TRBV12-4, the J gene TRBJ2-3; 7 nucleotides align to TRBD1. The CDR3 is 14 residues long. V was clipped by 2 bases and J by 7 bases; unmatched bases: 6. CDR3 DNA sequence: TGTGCCAGCAGTTTACCACAGGGGATGAATACGCAGTATTTT. Translated: CASSLPQGMNTQYF.

In this sample, this clonotype turned up a few times. The chain couples TRBV21-1 to TRBJ2-3. TRBV21-1 is listed as a pseudogene. There are 17 residues in the CDR3. Here the CDR3 DNA reads TGTGCCAGCAGCAAAGGACCCGATCAGCATGGCACAGATACGCAGTATTTT. Its translation is CASSKGPDQHGTDTQYF.

This clonotype was found many times. The gene calls are TRBV7-8 and TRBJ2-3; 9 bases line up with TRBD2. J gave up 0 bases and V 4 bases, and 2 bases lay outside the gene matches. The CDR3 is 15 residues long. Per the germline V gene, CDR1 is SGHVS and CDR2 is FQNEAQ. The DNA of the CDR3 is TGTGCCAGCAGCTCGCTAGCGGGAAGCACAGATACGCAGTATTTT. Amino acids: CASSSLAGSTDTQYF.

The chain has TRBV9 and TRBJ1-1, with D possibly being TRBD1 (5 bases). CDR1 and CDR2 (germline): SGDLS, YYNGEE. The CDR3 sequence is 13 residues long. The V gene lost 1 base and the J gene lost 5 bases, with 9 bases spanning the gap. The CDR3 loop reads CASSVQRGTEAFF. CDR3 DNA sequence: TGTGCCAGCAGCGTACAGAGGGGAACTGAAGCTTTCTTT. Using reference TRBV9 and TRBJ1-1 for the parts outside the CDR3, the full variable domain is DSGVTQTPKHLITATGQRVTLRCSPRSGDLSVYWYQQSLDQGLQFLIQYYNGEERAKGNILERFSAQQFPDLHSELNLSSLELGDSALYFCASSVQRGTEAFFGQGTRLTVV.

This sequence joins TRBV7-7 and TRBJ2-2, with TRBD1 matching 9 bases. Per germline, CDR1 SSHAT and CDR2 FNYEAQ (reference sequence). The V gene end was trimmed by 0 bases and the J gene end by 7 bases; junction bases not matched to a gene: 6. This CDR3 is 16 amino acids long. The CDR3 reads CASSLAPDRGIGELFF. The CDR3 nucleotides read TGTGCCAGCAGCTTAGCGCCGGACAGGGGAATCGGGGAGCTGTTTTTT.

The sample holds a few counts of this clonotype. The rearrangement joins TRBV14 to TRBJ2-1, with unresolved D. V was trimmed by 1 base and J by 8 bases, leaving 3 bases between them. CDR1 SGHDN and CDR2 FVKESK come from the germline V gene. This CDR3 is 11 amino acids long. The CDR3, as DNA: TGTGCCAGCAGCCAAGCATATGAGCAGTTCTTC. Translating gives CASSQAYEQFF. Supplemented by reference TRBV14 and TRBJ2-1, the full variable domain reads EAGVTQFPSHSVIEKGQTVTLRCDPISGHDNLYWYRRVMGKEIKFLLHFVKESKQDESGMPNNRFLAERTGGTYSTLKVQPAELEDSGVYFCASSQAYEQFFGPGTRLTVL.

Only a few counts were recorded for this clonotype. The V gene is TRBV24-1, the J gene TRBJ2-2; D is possibly TRBD2 (5 bases). Trimming removed 5 bases from V and 5 bases from J, with 5 bases in between. The CDR3 has 12 residues. Germline V lookup: CDR1 KGHDR, CDR2 SFDVKD. CDR3 nucleotide sequence: TGTGCCACCAGTGGAGGGACCGGGGAGCTGTTTTTT. This codes for CATSGGTGELFF.

A few counts support this clonotype. This chain connects TRBV6-5 to TRBJ2-4, with D possibly TRBD1 on 6 matching bases. Germline CDR1 MNHEY, CDR2 SVGAGI. V was clipped by 0 bases and J by 4 bases, with 10 bases between them. This CDR3 has 15 residues. The CDR3 DNA follows: TGTGCCAGCAGTTACTCGCAGGGGCCGAAAAACATTCAGTACTTC. Its protein is CASSYSQGPKNIQYF.

This chain links TRBV5-1 with TRBJ2-5; no clear D gene. CDR1 is SGHRS and CDR2 is YFSETQ in the germline V gene. The CDR3 has 13 amino acids. V lost 4 bases and J 3 bases, leaving 10 bases between the germline ends. The CDR3 region is CASSLRVEETQYF. The DNA for the CDR3 is TGCGCCAGCAGCCTTCGGGTGGAAGAGACCCAGTACTTC.

The chain couples TRBV7-9 to TRBJ1-2; D call uncertain. V lost 5 bases and J lost 10, with 11 bases in between. CDR1 SEHNR and CDR2 FQNEAQ come from the germline V gene (reference sequence). The CDR3 consists of 11 residues. The CDR3 is CASSLDGLYTF. The DNA for the CDR3 is TGTGCCAGCAGCCTAGACGGCCTCTACACCTTC.

V usage is TRBV3-1 and J usage is TRBJ1-6; D gene ambiguous. The CDR3 is 14 residues long. Germline V gives CDR1 LGHDT, CDR2 YNNKEL (reference sequence). Deletions cut 1 base from V and 8 bases from J, with 9 bases between. The CDR3 DNA reads as TGTGCCAGCAGCCAAGGCGTACGGGATTCACCCCTCCACTTT. Translating gives CASSQGVRDSPLHF.

This clonotype has only a few counts. This chain links TRBV12-3 or TRBV12-4 with TRBJ2-7; D may be TRBD2 (5 bases). The CDR3 extends over 13 amino acids. Trimming removed 6 bases from V and 6 bases from J, with 15 bases in between. The DNA for the CDR3 is TGTGCCAGCAGACTAGGGAGTTCCCCCGAGCAGTACTTC. Amino acids: CASRLGSSPEQYF.

This clonotype came up a few times. The V gene is TRBV5-6, the J gene TRBJ1-2; TRBD1 is a possible D gene (6 bases). CDR1 is SGHDT and CDR2 is YYEEEE in the germline V gene. The CDR3 covers 13 residues. Trimming removed 0 bases from V and 8 bases from J, with 11 bases in between. The CDR3 protein is CASSLEQGWGYTF. CDR3 in DNA: TGTGCCAGCAGCTTGGAACAGGGCTGGGGCTACACCTTC.

This clonotype came up a few times. This chain uses TRBV4-2 with TRBJ2-3; either TRBD1 or TRBD2 may fit D (6 bases each). The CDR3 runs 16 residues. Germline loops: CDR1 LGHNA, CDR2 YNFKEQ. The V end was cut by 0 bases, the J end by 1 base, with 11 bases between. The CDR3 loop is CASSQEPGARTDTQYF. As DNA, the CDR3 is TGTGCCAGCAGCCAAGAACCGGGGGCCCGCACAGATACGCAGTATTTT.

J is TRBJ2-6 and V is TRBV20-1; tentatively, D is TRBD1 or TRBD2 (6 bases each). Germline V CDR1 and CDR2: DFQATT, SNEGSKA (reference sequence). The CDR3 is 14 residues long. V was pared by 6 bases and J by 3 bases, with 12 bases between. CDR3 residues: CSAWGALGANVLTF. For the CDR3, the DNA is TGCAGTGCCTGGGGGGCACTTGGGGCCAACGTCCTGACTTTC.

The chain uses TRBV5-1 and TRBJ2-6; 7 bases are shared with TRBD1. CDR3 size: 17 residues. The trim removed 4 bases at V and 2 bases at J, leaving 9 bases unmatched. Germline-derived CDR1 and CDR2 are SGHRS and YFSETQ. The CDR3 loop reads CASSRDRGLTGANVLTF. CDR3 bases: TGCGCCAGCAGCAGGGACAGAGGTCTGACTGGGGCCAACGTCCTGACTTTC.

This chain links TRBV10-1 with TRBJ2-7, with 9 bases fitting TRBD1. CDR1 is WNHNN and CDR2 is SYGVQD in the germline V gene (reference sequence). The CDR3 runs to 16 residues. Trimming took 4 bases from V and 3 from J; bases not matched to a gene: 10. In DNA, the CDR3 is TGCGCCAGCAGTGGATCTCAGGACAGGGGCCTCTACGAGCAGTACTTC. Protein product: CASSGSQDRGLYEQYF.

V usage is TRBV7-3 and J usage is TRBJ2-2; D may be TRBD2 (5 bases). CDR3 length: 19 residues. Germline values: CDR1 SGHTA, CDR2 FQGTGA. The germline V and J ends were trimmed by 5 bases and 0 bases, with 22 bases remaining between them. The CDR3 DNA follows: TGTGCCAGCAGCCACCCCGAGGGAAAGTACAGATCGAACACCGGGGAGCTGTTTTTT. The encoded protein is CASSHPEGKYRSNTGELFF. Filled out from reference TRBV7-3 and TRBJ2-2, the complete variable domain reads GAGVSQTPSNKVTEKGKYVELRCDPISGHTALYWYRQSLGQGPEFLIYFQGTGAADDSGLPNDRFFAVRPEGSVSTLKIQRTERGDSAVYLCASSHPEGKYRSNTGELFFGEGSRLTVL.

This clonotype was detected only once. CDR3 amino acids: CASSYPSGRVNTGELFF. As DNA, the CDR3 is TGTGCCAGCAGTTACCCTAGCGGGAGGGTGAACACCGGGGAGCTGTTTTTT. The chain carries TRBV6-2 or TRBV6-3 and TRBJ2-2, with TRBD2 identical over 12 bases. CDR3 length: 17 residues. The V and J ends lost 2 bases and 1 base, in that order; junction bases with no gene match: 2. The germline V gene has CDR1 MNHEY and CDR2 SVGEGT.

The chain recombines TRBV12-3 or TRBV12-4 with TRBJ2-3; 10 nucleotides match TRBD2. V gave up 5 bases and J gave up 0 bases; unmatched junction bases: 11. This CDR3 region has 18 residues. Here the CDR3 reads CASSPRSSGGTSTDTQYF. For the CDR3, the DNA is TGTGCCAGCAGTCCCCGTTCTAGCGGGGGAACAAGCACAGATACGCAGTATTTT.